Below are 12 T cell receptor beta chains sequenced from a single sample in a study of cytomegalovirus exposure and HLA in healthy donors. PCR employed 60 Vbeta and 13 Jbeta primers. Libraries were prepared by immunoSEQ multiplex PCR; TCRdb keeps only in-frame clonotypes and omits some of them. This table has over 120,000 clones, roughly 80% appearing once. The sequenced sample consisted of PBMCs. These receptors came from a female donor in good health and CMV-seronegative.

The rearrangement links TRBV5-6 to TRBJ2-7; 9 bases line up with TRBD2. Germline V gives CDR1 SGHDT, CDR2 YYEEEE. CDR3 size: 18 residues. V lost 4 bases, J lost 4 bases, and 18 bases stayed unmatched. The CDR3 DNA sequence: TGTGCCAGCAGCAAGCCCAGACTAGCGGAGGACGGCCTTTACGAGCAGTACTTC. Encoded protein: CASSKPRLAEDGLYEQYF.

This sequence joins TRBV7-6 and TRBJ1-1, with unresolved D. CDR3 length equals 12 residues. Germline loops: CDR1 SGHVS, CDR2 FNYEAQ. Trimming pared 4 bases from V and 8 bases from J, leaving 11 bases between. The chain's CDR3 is CASSSRGEEAFF. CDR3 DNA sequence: TGTGCCAGCAGCTCCCGGGGAGAGGAAGCTTTCTTT.

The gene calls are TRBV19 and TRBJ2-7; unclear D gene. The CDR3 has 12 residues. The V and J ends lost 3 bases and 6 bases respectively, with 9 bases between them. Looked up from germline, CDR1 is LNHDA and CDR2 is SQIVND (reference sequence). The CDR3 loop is CASSIWAFEQYF. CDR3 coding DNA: TGTGCCAGTAGTATCTGGGCGTTCGAGCAGTACTTC.

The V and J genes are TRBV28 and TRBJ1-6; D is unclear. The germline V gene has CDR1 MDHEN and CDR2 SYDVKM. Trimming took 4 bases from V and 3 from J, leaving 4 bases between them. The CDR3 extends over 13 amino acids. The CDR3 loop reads CASSSIYNSPLHF. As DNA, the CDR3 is TGTGCCAGCAGTTCTATCTATAATTCACCCCTCCACTTT.

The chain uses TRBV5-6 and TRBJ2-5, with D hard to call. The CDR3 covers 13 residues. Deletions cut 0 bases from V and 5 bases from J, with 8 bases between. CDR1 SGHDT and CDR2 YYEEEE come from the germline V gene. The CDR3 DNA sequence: TGTGCCAGCAGCTTGGCCCGGTGGGAGACCCAGTACTTC. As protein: CASSLARWETQYF. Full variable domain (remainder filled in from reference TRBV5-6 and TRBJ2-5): DAGVTQSPTHLIKTRGQQVTLRCSPKSGHDTVSWYQQALGQGPQFIFQYYEEEERQRGNFPDRFSGHQFPNYSSELNVNALLLGDSALYLCASSLARWETQYFGPGTRLLVL.

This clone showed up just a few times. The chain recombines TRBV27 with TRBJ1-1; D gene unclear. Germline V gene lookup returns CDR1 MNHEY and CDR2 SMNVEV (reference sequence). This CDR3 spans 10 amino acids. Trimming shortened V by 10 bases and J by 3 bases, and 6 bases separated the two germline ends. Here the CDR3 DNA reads TGTGCCAACCCGGACACTGAAGCTTTCTTT. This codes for CANPDTEAFF.

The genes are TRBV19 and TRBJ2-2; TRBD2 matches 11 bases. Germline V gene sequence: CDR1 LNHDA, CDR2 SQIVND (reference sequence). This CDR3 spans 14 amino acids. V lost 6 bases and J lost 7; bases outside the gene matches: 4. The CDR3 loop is CASRTSGEYGELFF. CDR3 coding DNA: TGTGCCAGTAGGACTAGCGGGGAGTACGGGGAGCTGTTTTTT. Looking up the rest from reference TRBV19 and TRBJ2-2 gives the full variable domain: DGGITQSPKYLFRKEGQNVTLSCEQNLNHDAMYWYRQDPGQGLRLIYYSQIVNDFQKGDIAEGYSVSREKKESFPLTVTSAQKNPTAFYLCASRTSGEYGELFFGEGSRLTVL.

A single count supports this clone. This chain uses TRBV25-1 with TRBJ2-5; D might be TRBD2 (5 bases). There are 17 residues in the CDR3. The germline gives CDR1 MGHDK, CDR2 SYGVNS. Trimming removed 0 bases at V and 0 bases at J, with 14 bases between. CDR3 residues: CASSEYRRTEYQETQYF. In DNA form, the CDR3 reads TGTGCCAGCAGTGAATACCGGAGGACTGAGTACCAAGAGACCCAGTACTTC.

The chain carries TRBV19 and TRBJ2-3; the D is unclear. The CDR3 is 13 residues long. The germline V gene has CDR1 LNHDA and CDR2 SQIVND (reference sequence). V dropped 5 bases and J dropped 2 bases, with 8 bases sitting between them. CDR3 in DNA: TGTGCCAGTAGTTACACGATCACAGATACGCAGTATTTT. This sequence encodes CASSYTITDTQYF.

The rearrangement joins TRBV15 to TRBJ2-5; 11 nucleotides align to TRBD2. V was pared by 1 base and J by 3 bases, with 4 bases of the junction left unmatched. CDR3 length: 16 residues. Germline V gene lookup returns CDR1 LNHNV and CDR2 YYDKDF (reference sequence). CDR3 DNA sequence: TGTGCCACCAGCAGAGGGGGTAGCGGGGGGGAAGAGACCCAGTACTTC. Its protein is CATSRGGSGGEETQYF.

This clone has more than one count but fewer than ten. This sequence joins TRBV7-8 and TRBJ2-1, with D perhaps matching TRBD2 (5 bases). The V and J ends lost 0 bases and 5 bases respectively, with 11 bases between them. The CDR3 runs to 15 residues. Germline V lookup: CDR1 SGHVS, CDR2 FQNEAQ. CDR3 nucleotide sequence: TGTGCCAGCAGCTTAGCTGAACTAGGGCACAATGAGCAGTTCTTC. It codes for CASSLAELGHNEQFF.

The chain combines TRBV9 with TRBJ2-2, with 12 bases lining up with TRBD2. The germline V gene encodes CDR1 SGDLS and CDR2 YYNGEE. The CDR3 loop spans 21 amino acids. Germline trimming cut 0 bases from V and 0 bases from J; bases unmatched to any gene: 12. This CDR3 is CASSVGNFPTSGRTNTGELFF. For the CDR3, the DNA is TGTGCCAGCAGCGTAGGGAACTTCCCTACTAGCGGGAGGACGAACACCGGGGAGCTGTTTTTT.